Sequencing of this T cell receptor beta chain was carried out in a study of molecular identifiers for immune sequencing clone quantification. Study-level findings and limits: Researchers reportedly could pick up spiked Jurkat TCR RNA from one cell mixed into 1 million or so naive cells.

CDR3 length equals 16 residues. Germline CDR1 and CDR2: MNHNY and SVGAGI (reference sequence). V was clipped by 1 base and J by 0 bases; unmatched bases: 5. Worth noting for this clonotype: As yet, its antigen is unknown. A much larger clone lies a single base off, so this may be a read error. The CDR3 does not end in the conserved phenylalanine or tryptophan, so this is likely a read error.

Previously described methods and listed TCR primers produced bulk TCR libraries. TCRdb fed the PCR reads into MiXCR, producing one record per CDR3 protein. There are under 600,000 distinct CDR3 sequences in the sample; 25% occur only once, and around 0.78% lies in the top ten. The chain is built from TRBV6-6 and TRBJ2-7, with TRBD1 identical over 8 bases. The material sequenced was naive CD8+ T cells from blood, with Jurkat cell RNA spiked in. Subset here: FACS-sorted CD8+CD4-CCR7+CD45RA+ naive T cells. The clonotype was recovered from a human donor in good health. Some libraries in this study had Jurkat cell RNA spiked in. The CDR3 DNA reads TGTGCCAGCAGTTACTTGGGACAGGAAAGCTCCTACGAGCAGTACTGC. The encoded protein is CASSYLGQESSYEQYC.